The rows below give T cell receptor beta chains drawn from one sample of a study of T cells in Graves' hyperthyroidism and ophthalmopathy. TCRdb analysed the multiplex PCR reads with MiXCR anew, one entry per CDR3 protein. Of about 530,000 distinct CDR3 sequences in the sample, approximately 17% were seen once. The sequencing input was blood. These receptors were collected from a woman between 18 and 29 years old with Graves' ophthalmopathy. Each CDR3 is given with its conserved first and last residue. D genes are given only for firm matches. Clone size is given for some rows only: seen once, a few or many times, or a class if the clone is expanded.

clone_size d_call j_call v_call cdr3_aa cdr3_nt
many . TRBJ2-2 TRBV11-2 CASSLEAVPGELFF TGTGCCAGCAGCTTAGAGGCGGTACCGGGGGAGCTGTTTTTT
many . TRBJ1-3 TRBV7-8 CASSIQGYSGNTIYF TGTGCCAGCAGCATCCAGGGATACTCTGGAAACACCATATATTTT
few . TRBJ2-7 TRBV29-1 CSGEDGSYEQYF TGCAGCGGAGAGGACGGCTCCTACGAGCAGTACTTC
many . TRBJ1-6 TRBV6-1 CASSVGGMSHSPLHF TGTGCCAGCAGTGTGGGCGGGATGTCGCATTCACCCCTCCACTTT
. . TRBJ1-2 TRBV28 CASLGPVNYGYTF TGTGCCAGTTTGGGTCCTGTTAACTATGGCTACACCTTC
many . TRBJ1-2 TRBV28 CASSISRNYGYTF TGTGCCAGCAGTATATCTCGGAACTATGGCTACACCTTC
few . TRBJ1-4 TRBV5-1 CASSPRASNEKLFF TGCGCCAGCAGCCCCCGGGCCTCTAATGAAAAACTGTTTTTT
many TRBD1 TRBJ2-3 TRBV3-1 CASSQEPSDRAYPQYF TGTGCCAGCAGCCAAGAGCCTTCGGACAGGGCTTACCCGCAGTATTTT
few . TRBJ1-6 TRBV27 CASSSTWTRNNSPLHF TGTGCCAGCAGTTCCACTTGGACACGCAATAATTCACCCCTCCACTTT
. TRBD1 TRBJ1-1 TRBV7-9 CASSFPGTENTEAFF TGTGCCAGCAGCTTTCCCGGGACAGAGAACACTGAAGCTTTCTTT
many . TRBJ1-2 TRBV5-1 CASSPTGGDYGYTF TGCGCCAGCAGCCCGACCGGGGGAGACTATGGCTACACCTTC
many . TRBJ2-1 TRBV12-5 CASGSSRAVYNEQFF TGTGCTAGTGGTTCAAGCAGGGCGGTGTACAATGAGCAGTTCTTC
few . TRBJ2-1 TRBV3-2 CASSQGAGTASYNEQFF TGTGCCAGCAGCCAGGGCGCCGGGACCGCGTCCTACAATGAGCAGTTCTTC
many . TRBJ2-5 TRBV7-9 CASSTPGPQEGTQYF TGTGCCAGCAGCACGCCGGGACCCCAGGAGGGGACCCAGTACTTC
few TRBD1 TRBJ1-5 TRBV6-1 CASSDGTVDQPQHF TGTGCCAGCAGCGACGGGACAGTAGATCAGCCCCAGCATTTT
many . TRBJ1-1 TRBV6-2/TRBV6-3 CASSSQGGLEAFF TGTGCCAGCAGTTCCCAGGGAGGCCTTGAAGCTTTCTTT
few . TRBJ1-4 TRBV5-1 CASSLNRGLANEKLFF TGCGCCAGCAGCTTGAATCGTGGGCTGGCTAATGAAAAACTGTTTTTT
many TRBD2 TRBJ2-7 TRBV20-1 CSARSSGDSPPYEQYF TGCAGTGCTAGATCCAGCGGGGATTCCCCTCCCTACGAGCAGTACTTC
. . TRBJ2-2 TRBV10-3 CAIRDVFPGELFF TGTGCCATCAGGGACGTTTTCCCCGGGGAGCTGTTTTTT
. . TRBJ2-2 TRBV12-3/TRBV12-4 CASSLSPGTPNTGELFF TGTGCCAGCAGCCTTTCTCCCGGGACACCTAACACCGGGGAGCTGTTTTTT
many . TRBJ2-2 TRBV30 CAWTDTGELFF TGTGCCTGGACAGACACCGGGGAGCTGTTTTTT
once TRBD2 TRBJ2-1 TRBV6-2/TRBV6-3 CASEASGKITYNEQFF TGTGCCAGCGAGGCTAGCGGGAAGATTACCTACAATGAGCAGTTCTTC
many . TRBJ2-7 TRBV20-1 CSARPSNYEQYF TGCAGTGCTAGACCGTCGAACTACGAGCAGTACTTC
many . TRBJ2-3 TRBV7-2 CASSPDAREGYTQYF TGTGCCAGCAGCCCTGATGCGCGAGAGGGGTATACGCAGTATTTT
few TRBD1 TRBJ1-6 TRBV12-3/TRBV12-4 CASSLNSGGAGSSLHF TGTGCCAGCAGTTTAAACTCAGGGGGCGCGGGTTCATCCCTCCACTTT
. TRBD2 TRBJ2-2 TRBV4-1 CASSQGRWASRGGALGSGELFF TGCGCCAGCAGCCAAGGACGCTGGGCATCGCGCGGGGGAGCCCTGGGGTCCGGGGAGCTGTTTTTT
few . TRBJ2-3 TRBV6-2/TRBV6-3 CASSYQLSDTQYF TGTGCCAGCAGTTACCAGTTGTCAGATACGCAGTATTTT
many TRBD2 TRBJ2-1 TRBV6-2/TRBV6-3 CASRRSGRANEQFF TGTGCCAGCAGGCGTAGCGGGAGGGCCAATGAGCAGTTCTTC
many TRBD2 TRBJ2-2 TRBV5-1 CASAGPAGSVFVTGELFF TGCGCCAGCGCCGGACCAGCGGGATCAGTCTTCGTTACCGGGGAGCTGTTTTTT
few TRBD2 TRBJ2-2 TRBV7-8 CASSPSSGTSILTGELFF TGTGCCAGCAGCCCCTCTTCCGGGACTAGCATACTCACCGGGGAGCTGTTTTTT
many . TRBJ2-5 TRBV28 CASRPTLTETQYF TGTGCCAGCAGACCGACCCTGACGGAGACCCAGTACTTC
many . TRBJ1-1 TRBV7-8 CASSRRDGYTEAFF TGTGCCAGCAGCAGAAGGGACGGCTACACTGAAGCTTTCTTT
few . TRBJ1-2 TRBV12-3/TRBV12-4 CASSDSDGTAGTF TGTGCCAGCAGTGACTCGGACGGGACCGCGGGAACCTTC
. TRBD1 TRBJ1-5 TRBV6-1 CASLTGGLNQPQHF TGTGCCAGTCTTACAGGGGGGCTTAATCAGCCCCAGCATTTT
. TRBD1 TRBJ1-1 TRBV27 CASSQTGKNTEAFF TGTGCCAGCAGTCAGACAGGGAAGAACACTGAAGCTTTCTTT
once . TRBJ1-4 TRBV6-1 CASSEGRITEKLFF TGTGCCAGCAGTGAGGGACGAATCACTGAAAAACTGTTTTTT
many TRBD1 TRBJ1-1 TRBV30 CAWSVRQGAGGAFF TGTGCCTGGAGTGTACGCCAGGGGGCGGGCGGAGCTTTCTTT
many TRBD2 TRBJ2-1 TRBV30 CAWSVLAISYNEQFF TGTGCCTGGAGTGTACTAGCGATCTCCTACAATGAGCAGTTCTTC
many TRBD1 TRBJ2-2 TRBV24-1 CATSETGVIGELFF TGTGCCACCAGTGAAACAGGGGTTATAGGGGAGCTGTTTTTT
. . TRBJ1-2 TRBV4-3 CASSQDNRVNYGYTF TGCGCCAGCAGCCAAGATAACAGGGTCAACTATGGCTACACCTTC
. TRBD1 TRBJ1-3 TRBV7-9 CATRQGTGNTIYF TGTGCCACTCGACAGGGGACGGGAAACACCATATATTTT
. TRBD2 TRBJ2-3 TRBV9 CASSVGPAGGRDSTDTQYF TGTGCCAGCAGCGTAGGGCCAGCGGGGGGCCGAGATAGCACAGATACGCAGTATTTT
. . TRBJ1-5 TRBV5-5 CASSLEATQGQPQHF TGTGCCAGCAGCTTGGAGGCAACCCAAGGTCAGCCCCAGCATTTT
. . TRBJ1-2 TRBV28 CASSSPPRNSF TGTGCCAGCAGTTCTCCGCCTAGGAACAGCTTC
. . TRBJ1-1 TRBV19 CASSKRLYDFTEAFF TGTGCCAGTAGTAAAAGGCTCTACGACTTCACTGAAGCTTTCTTT
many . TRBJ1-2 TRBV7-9 CASTPRGSRGYTF TGTGCCAGCACCCCACGAGGTTCTCGTGGCTACACCTTC
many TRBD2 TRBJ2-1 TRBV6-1 CASSEESGGYNEQFF TGTGCCAGCAGTGAAGAAAGCGGGGGCTACAATGAGCAGTTCTTC
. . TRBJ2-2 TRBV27 CASSFIPGLPLTGELFF TGTGCCAGCAGTTTTATCCCGGGACTGCCCTTGACCGGGGAGCTGTTTTTT
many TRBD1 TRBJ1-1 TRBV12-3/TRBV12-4 CASSSTGGTEAFF TGTGCCAGCAGTTCGACAGGGGGCACTGAAGCTTTCTTT
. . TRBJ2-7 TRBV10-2 CASNPGTSHRHEQYF TGCGCCAGCAACCCCGGCACTAGTCACAGACACGAGCAGTACTTC